This TCR beta chain was sequenced for a study of blood T cells in healthy people across ages. Alongside a J-beta primer mix, a sample-barcoded 5' primer served in a second PCR lasting roughly 6 to 11 cycles. Via MiXCR, TCRdb re-called the 5' RACE reads, giving one row per CDR3 protein. The sample shows some 920,000 distinct CDR3 sequences, approximately 50% of them seen only once. V was clipped by 6 bases and J by 6 bases, with 11 bases between them. Per germline, CDR1 MNHEY and CDR2 SVGAGI. This CDR3 spans 12 amino acids. The rearrangement links TRBV6-5 to TRBJ1-2, with D perhaps matching TRBD1 (5 bases). The sample comprised blood. This clonotype was obtained from a woman in her fifties or sixties in good health. The CDR3 DNA sequence: TGTGCCAGCAGCCAAGGGGAGGATGGCTACACCTTC. It codes for CASSQGEDGYTF.